Shown below are 8 T cell receptor beta chains from a single sample sequenced in a study of identical twins. TCRdb passed the 5' RACE reads through MiXCR, listing each CDR3 protein once. The sample has more than 650,000 distinct CDR3 sequences; roughly 6% are singletons. The specimen was naive T cells sorted from blood. Receptors originate from a man aged 18 to 29 in good health.

This clonotype showed up just a few times. J is TRBJ2-3 and V is TRBV24-1; 16 nucleotides line up with TRBD2. This CDR3 is built from 18 residues. Germline V lookup: CDR1 KGHDR, CDR2 SFDVKD. The J segment lost 6 bases and the V segment lost 3 bases, leaving 8 bases of the junction unmatched. The CDR3 DNA reads as TGTGCCACCAGTGATCCTTCGGGACTAGCGGGAGGGTCGGATACGCAGTATTTT. This gives the protein CATSDPSGLAGGSDTQYF.

Here the CDR3 DNA reads TGTGCCAGCAGCCAATCTACCTCGACAGGGGAGCAGTACTTC. Amino acid sequence: CASSQSTSTGEQYF. The chain uses TRBV3-1 and TRBJ2-7, with 7 bases that match TRBD1. The V and J ends lost 2 bases and 7 bases, in that order; junction bases with no gene match: 8. The germline gives CDR1 LGHDT, CDR2 YNNKEL (reference sequence). The CDR3 totals 14 residues.

Many counts were recorded for this clonotype. The rearrangement uses TRBV12-3 or TRBV12-4 and TRBJ2-1; 7 nucleotides line up with TRBD2. Unmatched junction bases numbered 4, after V lost 5 bases and J lost 9 bases. The CDR3 extends over 12 amino acids. The CDR3 sequence: CASSLGGIEQFF. The CDR3 DNA is TGTGCCAGCAGTCTGGGAGGGATTGAGCAGTTCTTC.

At least ten counts were recorded for this clonotype. The chain is built from TRBV5-8 and TRBJ2-3; D call uncertain. The CDR3 loop spans 15 amino acids. Germline V gene sequence: CDR1 SGHTS, CDR2 YDEGEE. V gave up 0 bases and J gave up 6 bases, with 14 bases separating them. For the CDR3, the DNA is TGTGCCAGCAGCTTGGAAGGCCTTGGGGTGGATACGCAGTATTTT. It yields the protein CASSLEGLGVDTQYF.

Many counts were recorded for this clonotype. This chain connects TRBV4-1 to TRBJ2-2; 11 nucleotides agree with TRBD2. This CDR3 comprises 17 residues. CDR1 and CDR2 (germline): MGHRA, YSYEKL. V lost 4 bases, J lost 3 bases, and 7 bases stayed unmatched. CDR3 sequence (DNA): TGCGCCAGCAGCCCACTAGCGGGAGAGGGGTACACCGGGGAGCTGTTTTTT. Its protein is CASSPLAGEGYTGELFF.

At least ten counts were recorded for this clonotype. The rearrangement links TRBV20-1 to TRBJ2-1; D ambiguous. This CDR3 has 13 residues. Between the trimmed V and J ends, which lost 4 bases and 0 bases, there was a span of 7 bases. Per the germline V gene, CDR1 is DFQATT and CDR2 is SNEGSKA (reference sequence). DNA of the CDR3: TGCAGTGCTATGAGGAGCTCCTACAATGAGCAGTTCTTC. The encoded protein is CSAMRSSYNEQFF.

This chain connects TRBV6-2 or TRBV6-3 to TRBJ2-7; TRBD1 matches at 11 bases. The trim removed 8 bases at V and 5 bases at J, leaving 2 bases unmatched. CDR3 length: 12 amino acids. The germline V gene has CDR1 MNHEY and CDR2 SVGEGT. CDR3 residues: CASGQGANEQYF. The CDR3 coding sequence is TGTGCCAGCGGACAGGGGGCCAACGAGCAGTACTTC.

This clonotype was detected a few times. The J gene is TRBJ2-7, the V gene TRBV25-1, with unresolved D. The CDR3 is 13 amino acids. In germline, CDR1 is MGHDK, CDR2 SYGVNS. V lost 3 bases, J lost 3 bases, and 9 bases lay in between. The CDR3 DNA sequence: TGTGCCAGCAGTGATAGCAGAGACTACGAGCAGTACTTC. It encodes CASSDSRDYEQYF.